Below, 5 T cell receptor beta chains from the same sample are listed, as sequenced in a study of blood T cell repertoires in COVID-19. Sequencing used immunoSEQ multiplex PCR; TCRdb keeps in-frame clones, though not all of them. The repertoire holds roughly 200,000 clones, with 88% as singletons. Sequencing was done on a sample of peripheral blood. All receptors come from a man aged 50-60 years with COVID-19, enrolled during active disease.

The rearrangement uses TRBV19 and TRBJ2-5; tentatively, D is TRBD1 (6 bases). The CDR3 spans 14 residues. CDR1 and CDR2 (germline): LNHDA, SQIVND (reference sequence). V dropped 3 bases and J dropped 2 bases, with 10 bases sitting between them. The CDR3 region is CASSMSQGQETQYF. The CDR3 coding sequence is TGTGCCAGTAGTATGAGTCAGGGGCAAGAGACCCAGTACTTC.

Concerning this clone itself: This CDR3 is also generated by other DNA sequences in the sample. The genes are TRBV4-3 and TRBJ2-3, with 12 nucleotides matching TRBD2. The CDR3 loop spans 16 amino acids. Germline CDR1 is LGHNA and CDR2 is YSLEER. V shed 1 base and J 4 bases; nucleotides not matched to a gene: 3. CDR3 nucleotides: TGCGCCAGCAGCCAAGGGACTAGCGGGGCGGCAGATACGCAGTATTTT. As protein: CASSQGTSGAADTQYF.

The chain couples TRBV15 to TRBJ1-1; D is possibly TRBD1 (5 bases). The CDR3 runs to 15 residues. Trimming removed 0 bases at V and 3 bases at J, with 11 bases between. From germline, CDR1 is LNHNV and CDR2 YYDKDF (reference sequence). The CDR3 DNA follows: TGTGCCACCAGCAGAGATTCGGGGGGTCACACTGAAGCTTTCTTT. This encodes CATSRDSGGHTEAFF. Based on the CDR3 plus reference TRBV15 and TRBJ1-1, the full variable domain is DAMVIQNPRYQVTQFGKPVTLSCSQTLNHNVMYWYQQKSSQAPKLLFHYYDKDFNNEADTPDNFQSRRPNTSFCFLDIRSPGLGDTAMYLCATSRDSGGHTEAFFGQGTRLTVV.

The chain links TRBV6-5 to TRBJ2-7, with 7 bases aligning to TRBD1. This CDR3 has 14 residues. V trimming: 4 bases; J trimming: 1 base; junction bases outside the gene matches: 4. Looked up from germline, CDR1 is MNHEY and CDR2 is SVGAGI. The CDR3 DNA is TGTGCCAGCAGTTTTTCGACAGGGTCCTACGAGCAGTACTTC. It specifies CASSFSTGSYEQYF.

The chain carries TRBV15 and TRBJ2-3; 7 positions match TRBD1. CDR1 is LNHNV, CDR2 YYDKDF, per germline (reference sequence). V lost 5 bases to trimming and J lost 5 bases; unmatched junction nucleotides: 7. CDR3 length: 14 residues. This CDR3 reads CATSGTGAGDTQYF. In DNA, the CDR3 is TGTGCCACCAGCGGAACAGGGGCCGGAGATACGCAGTATTTT.